The T cell receptor beta chain described here comes from a study of shared clonotypes between healthy human individuals. General study results and limits: The represented genetic and exposure-history diversity was limited by the small number of donors. Some naive CD4 clonotypes, about 5.5%, turned up in common across a handful of donors.

The germline gives CDR1 SEHNR, CDR2 FQNEAQ (reference sequence). This CDR3 is 12 amino acids long. The ends were cut back, 1 base at V and 2 bases at J, with 2 bases in the middle. Only in-frame clones appear in the TCRdb table, and some are missing; sequencing was by immunoSEQ multiplex PCR. The data hold millions of clones, with approximately 95% observed a single time. Terminally differentiated effector memory CD45RA+ cells were excluded by CCR7 positive selection of CD45RO-negative cells. This clone was seen once. Antigen unknown. Source material: naive CD8+ T cells sorted from blood. The rearrangement links TRBV7-9 to TRBJ1-2; no clear D. The sequence derives from a man between 18 and 35 years old in good health. The CDR3 DNA is TGTGCCAGCAGCTTAGGAAACTATGGCTACACCTTC. Its translation is CASSLGNYGYTF.